This record concerns one T cell receptor beta chain sequence. This clone came up once. Its recognized antigen is unknown. No much larger clonotype is one base removed from it; base qualities were not supplied. The sample originates from a study of T cell repertoires in ileal Crohn's disease (dated by TCRdb to about 2019). Background on the whole study: The median duration of disease was about 7.3 years, and at the time of surgery 35% to 45% of patients were active smokers. Every patient underwent surgery because of a complication, which was stricturing disease in approximately 61% and penetrating disease in around 39%. About half of the patients received postoperative therapy: 11 received thiopurines and about 19 received anti-TNF agents. M6 samples consisted of neoterminal ileum biopsies collected during postoperative colonoscopy. A prospective multicentre cohort supplied the roughly 57 Crohn's disease patients whose TCR repertoires were analysed. The study ran alongside a multicentre cohort designed to identify predictors of early endoscopic recurrence after ileocolonic resection. A Rutgeerts score higher than i0 was the definition used for endoscopic postoperative recurrence. The study sequenced 171 mucosal samples from 50 to 65 patients, taken at several locations on the surgical specimen and at postoperative endoscopy. Study-level results and caveats: Within the first year after surgery, the timing of postoperative endoscopy varied, and the median delay was about seven months. Compared with CD4 T cells, sorted CD8 T cells contained more high-frequency clones, which suggests that the mucosal expansions were mostly CD8. Only a subgroup of patients, of unstated size, had their mucosal CD4 and CD8 T cells sorted and sequenced. Endoscopic recurrence was found to be associated with higher high-frequency clone percentages at surgery, and recurrence was observed in all patients with clonality above 26.8% (18/57). Compared with non-smokers, patients who were active smokers at surgery showed a significantly higher proportion of clonal expansions (roughly 26% vs 20%, p=0.02).

Counted from cysteine to phenylalanine, this CDR3 has 15 amino acids. Solely the CDR3 DNA is kept, with 45 bases framed from the first base. The germline V and J ends show losses of 1 base and 8 bases respectively, and no gene match explains 9 bases of the junction. CDR1 is given as LNHNV and CDR2 as YYDKDF, both from the germline V gene (reference sequence). In the paper's terms, the time point label means: neoterminal ileum biopsy at postoperative endoscopy, about 6 months after surgery. To be eligible, patients had to be adults with ileal or ileocolonic Crohn's disease and an indication for ileocolonic resection. Whole ileal mucosal biopsies were kept frozen at -80 degrees C prior to DNA extraction. A TRizol-based method was used to extract genomic DNA from the frozen whole biopsies, and the DNA was quantified with a NanoDrop 2000 spectrophotometer. Five hundred nanograms of biopsy DNA per sample were submitted for commercial TCRB immunosequencing. Adaptive Biotechnology amplified the CDR3 regions from genomic DNA with a two-step multiplex PCR designed to control amplification bias. Primers covering every V and J gene segment were used in the first PCR, while barcodes and Illumina adapters were added in the second PCR. An Illumina instrument was used to sequence the CDR3 libraries. The paper's processing steps were these. The analysis used both the pipelines supplied by the vendor and custom analysis of the raw data in R/Bioconductor with R version 3.3.0. Clonality, ranging from 0 to 1, was calculated as the inverse of the normalised Shannon entropy of all productive clones. High-frequency clones were defined as the share of the repertoire occupied by the top 100 clones, with only clones passing a 95% confidence test being retained. Overlap between samples was measured with the Morisita-Horn index, while repertoire diversity was measured with the Simpson index. TCRdb's version of the immuneACCESS table is confined to in-frame rearrangements and falls short of the full clone set. An unresolved V gene accounts for under half of the shortfall where checked; the remainder is of unknown origin. V and J calls and clone size are those listed in that table; D and trimming were worked out from the DNA. The sample records more than 60,000 clones, roughly nine tenths of which are singletons. 2% to 2.5% of the sample is held by the ten biggest clonotypes.

Recombination connected TRBV15 to TRBJ1-2; the junction holds 8 bases that match TRBD1. This receptor was obtained from an adult with Crohn's disease. Sequenced sample: ileal tissue. The CDR3 loop reads CATSRGAGGAEGYTF. The DNA sequence is given as TGTGCCACCAGCAGAGGGGCAGGGGGCGCGGAAGGCTACACCTTC.